This T cell receptor beta chain was captured in a study of T-cell memory formation after mild COVID-19. Germline CDR1 and CDR2: SEHNR and FQNEAQ (reference sequence). The CDR3 covers 19 residues. V lost 0 bases, J lost 0 bases, and 11 bases stayed unmatched. Using its own MiXCR run on the 5' RACE reads, TCRdb lists one record per CDR3 protein. The repertoire consists of under 150,000 distinct CDR3 sequences, with about 20% occurring once and the leading ten covering approximately 40%. V gene TRBV7-9 combines with J gene TRBJ1-5; 7 bases are a match to TRBD1. Sequencing used PBMCs or a T cell subset sorted from them (not recorded which). The TCR was taken from a man between 18 and 35 years old who had mild COVID-19 (a few samples of this study predate the infection). Cell type and time point are not known. For the CDR3, the DNA is TGTGCCAGCAGCTTAGCGGGTCAGGGGGGATCTTATAGCAATCAGCCCCAGCATTTT. This encodes CASSLAGQGGSYSNQPQHF.